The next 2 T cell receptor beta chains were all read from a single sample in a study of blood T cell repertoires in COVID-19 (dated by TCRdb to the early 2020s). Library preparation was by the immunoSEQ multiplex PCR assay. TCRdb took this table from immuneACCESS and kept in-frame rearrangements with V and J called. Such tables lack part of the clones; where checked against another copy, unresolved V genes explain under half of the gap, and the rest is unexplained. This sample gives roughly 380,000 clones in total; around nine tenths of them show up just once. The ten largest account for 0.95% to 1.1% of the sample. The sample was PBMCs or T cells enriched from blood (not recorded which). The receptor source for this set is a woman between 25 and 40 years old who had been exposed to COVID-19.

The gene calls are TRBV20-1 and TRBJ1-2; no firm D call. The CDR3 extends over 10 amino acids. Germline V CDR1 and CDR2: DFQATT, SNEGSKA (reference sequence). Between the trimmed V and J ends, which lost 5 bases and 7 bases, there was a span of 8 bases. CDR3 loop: CSALSFGYTF. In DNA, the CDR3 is TGCAGTGCTCTCAGTTTTGGCTACACCTTC.

The CDR3 protein is CASSPAGGGTDTQYF. Here the CDR3 DNA reads TGTGCCAGCAGCCCAGCGGGAGGTGGCACAGATACGCAGTATTTT. The V call is TRBV6-4, the J call TRBJ2-3, with 9 bases lining up with TRBD2. Looked up from germline, CDR1 is MRHNA and CDR2 is SNTAGT. Trimming took 6 bases from V and 1 from J; bases not matched to a gene: 5. CDR3 length equals 15 residues.